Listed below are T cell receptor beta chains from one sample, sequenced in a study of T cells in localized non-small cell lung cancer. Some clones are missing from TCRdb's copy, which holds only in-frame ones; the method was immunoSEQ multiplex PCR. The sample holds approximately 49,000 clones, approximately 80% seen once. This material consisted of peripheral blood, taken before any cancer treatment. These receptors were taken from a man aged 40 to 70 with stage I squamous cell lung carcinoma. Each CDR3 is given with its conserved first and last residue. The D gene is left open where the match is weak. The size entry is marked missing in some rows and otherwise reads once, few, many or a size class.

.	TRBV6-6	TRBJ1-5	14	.	TGTGCCAGCATGAGGGATTATAGCAATCAGCCCCAGCATTTT	CASMRDYSNQPQHF
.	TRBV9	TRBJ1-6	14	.	TGTGCCAGCAGCGTAGCAAACACGGATTCACCCCTCCACTTT	CASSVANTDSPLHF
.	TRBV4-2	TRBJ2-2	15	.	TGTGCCAGCAGCCAAGGACAACTCCCCGTCGGGGAGCTGTTTTTT	CASSQGQLPVGELFF
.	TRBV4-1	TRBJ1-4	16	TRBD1	TGCGCCAGCAGCCAAGATCAGGCAGGGGGCCTTGAAAAACTGTTTTTT	CASSQDQAGGLEKLFF
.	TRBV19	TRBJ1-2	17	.	TGTGCCAGTAGTATCGAGGTTTCCCACCGGGCCGATTATGGCTACACCTTC	CASSIEVSHRADYGYTF
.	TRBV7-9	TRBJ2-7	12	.	TGTGCCAGCAGCTTAGAATTCCGCGAGCAGTACTTC	CASSLEFREQYF
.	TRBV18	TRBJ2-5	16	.	TGTGCCAGCTCACGTTCGTCGGGGGCGATCGGAGAGACCCAGTACTTC	CASSRSSGAIGETQYF
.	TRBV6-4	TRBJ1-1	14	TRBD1	TGTGCCAGCAGTGAGACAGGGGGCGGCACTGAAGCTTTCTTT	CASSETGGGTEAFF
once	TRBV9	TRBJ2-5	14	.	TGTGCCAGCAGCGACGGGACCGTCCAACCACGCCAGTACTTC	CASSDGTVQPRQYF
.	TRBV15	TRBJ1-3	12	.	TGTGCCACCAGCAGAGAGGGACAAACCATATATTTT	CATSREGQTIYF
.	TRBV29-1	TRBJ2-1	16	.	TGCAGCGTCTCCACCCTACAAGGGGAAGGATACAATGAGCAGTTCTTC	CSVSTLQGEGYNEQFF
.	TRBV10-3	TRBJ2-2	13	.	TGTGCCATCACTTTAGACAACACCGGGGAGCTGTTTTTT	CAITLDNTGELFF
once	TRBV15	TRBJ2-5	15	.	TGTGCCACCAGCTCCGGGACGGCTAATAAAGAGACCCAGTACTTC	CATSSGTANKETQYF
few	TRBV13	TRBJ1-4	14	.	TGTGCCAGCAGCCCCATGGGGTTAAATGAAAAACTGTTTTTT	CASSPMGLNEKLFF
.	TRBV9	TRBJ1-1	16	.	TGTGCCAGCAGCCTAGATAGTGGGCAGTTGAACACTGAAGCTTTCTTT	CASSLDSGQLNTEAFF
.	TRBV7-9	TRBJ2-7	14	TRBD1	TGTGCCAGCAGCTGGGACAGGAGCTCCTACGAGCAGTACTTC	CASSWDRSSYEQYF
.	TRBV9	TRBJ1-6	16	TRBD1	TGTGCCAGCAGCGCGCGACTAGGGACAGCTTTTTCACCCCTCCACTTT	CASSARLGTAFSPLHF
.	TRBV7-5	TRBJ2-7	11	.	TGTGCCTCAGAGGTCCGCTACGAGCAGTACTTC	CASEVRYEQYF
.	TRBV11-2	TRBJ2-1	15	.	TGTGCCAGCAGCTTAGTATATGGCTACCCCAATGAGCAGTTCTTC	CASSLVYGYPNEQFF
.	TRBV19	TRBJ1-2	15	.	TGTGCCAGTAGTTTCTTTGGGACCTTTCTCGATGGCTACACCTTC	CASSFFGTFLDGYTF
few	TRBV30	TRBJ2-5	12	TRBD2	TGTGCCTGGAGCCCGACAGACGGGGGGCAGTACTTC	CAWSPTDGGQYF
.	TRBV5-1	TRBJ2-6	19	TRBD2	TGCGCCAGCAGCTCCCTGACTAGCGTAAGCAACTCTGGGGCCAACGTCCTGACTTTC	CASSSLTSVSNSGANVLTF
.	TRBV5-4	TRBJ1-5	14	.	TGTGCCAGCAGCTCGGATGGGGGGCCCCAGCCCCAGCATTTT	CASSSDGGPQPQHF
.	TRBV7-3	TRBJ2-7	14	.	TGTGCCAGCAGCCCAAAGGGGGGCCCCTACGAGCAGTACTTC	CASSPKGGPYEQYF
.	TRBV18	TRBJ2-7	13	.	TGTGCCAGCTCACTGGCGAGGGACAACGAGCAGTACTTC	CASSLARDNEQYF
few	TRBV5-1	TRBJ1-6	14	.	TGCGCCAGCAGACGGGCAGGGGATAATTCACCCCTCCACTTT	CASRRAGDNSPLHF
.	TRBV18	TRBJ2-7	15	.	TGTGCCAGCTCTGTTCAAGGCGGACCGCGCTACGAGCAGTACTTC	CASSVQGGPRYEQYF
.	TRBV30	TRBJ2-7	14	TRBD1	TGTGCCTGGGGATACTCCGGGACAGCCTACGAGCAGTACTTC	CAWGYSGTAYEQYF
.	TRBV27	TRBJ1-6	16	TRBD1	TGTGCCAGCAGCCCCGACAACAGGGGGCTTAATTCACCCCTCCACTTT	CASSPDNRGLNSPLHF
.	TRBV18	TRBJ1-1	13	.	TGTGCCAGCTCACAGACCCAGAACACTGAAGCTTTCTTT	CASSQTQNTEAFF
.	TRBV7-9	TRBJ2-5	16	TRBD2	TGTGCCAGCAGCTTAGACCAACTAGCGGGGGTAGAGACCCAGTACTTC	CASSLDQLAGVETQYF
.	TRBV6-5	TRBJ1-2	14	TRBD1	TGTGCCAGCAGTCCACGGACAGGTCCCTATGGCTACACCTTC	CASSPRTGPYGYTF
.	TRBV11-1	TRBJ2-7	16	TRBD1	TGTGCCAGCAGCCGATCGCGGACAGGGGGCTTCGACGAGCAGTACTTC	CASSRSRTGGFDEQYF
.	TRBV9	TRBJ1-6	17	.	TGTGCCAGCAGCGCCGGGACCCCAGGCTCCTATAATTCACCCCTCCACTTT	CASSAGTPGSYNSPLHF
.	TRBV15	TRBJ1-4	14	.	TGTGCCACCAGCAGAGGCCCCGCGGGAGAAAAACTGTTTTTT	CATSRGPAGEKLFF
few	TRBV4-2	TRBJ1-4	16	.	TGTGCCAGCAGCGTCAGAATGGGCAGCGGGAATGAAAAACTGTTTTTT	CASSVRMGSGNEKLFF
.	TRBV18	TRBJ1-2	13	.	TGTGCCAGCTCACCAGGGTATCTCAGTGGCTACACCTTC	CASSPGYLSGYTF
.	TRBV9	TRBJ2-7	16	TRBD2	TGTGCCAGCAGCCCGCGAAGAGCGGGGGGCCTTTTGGAGCAGTACTTC	CASSPRRAGGLLEQYF
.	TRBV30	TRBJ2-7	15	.	TGTGCCTGGGAGGACCCAAGGACAGAAATCTACGAGCAGTACTTC	CAWEDPRTEIYEQYF
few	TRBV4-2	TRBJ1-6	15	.	TGTGCCAGCAGCCAAGACGGGCAGGGAAATTCACCCCTCCACTTT	CASSQDGQGNSPLHF
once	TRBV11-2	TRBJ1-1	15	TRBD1	TGTGCCAGCAGCCTCCGACAGGGTATGAGCACTGAAGCTTTCTTT	CASSLRQGMSTEAFF